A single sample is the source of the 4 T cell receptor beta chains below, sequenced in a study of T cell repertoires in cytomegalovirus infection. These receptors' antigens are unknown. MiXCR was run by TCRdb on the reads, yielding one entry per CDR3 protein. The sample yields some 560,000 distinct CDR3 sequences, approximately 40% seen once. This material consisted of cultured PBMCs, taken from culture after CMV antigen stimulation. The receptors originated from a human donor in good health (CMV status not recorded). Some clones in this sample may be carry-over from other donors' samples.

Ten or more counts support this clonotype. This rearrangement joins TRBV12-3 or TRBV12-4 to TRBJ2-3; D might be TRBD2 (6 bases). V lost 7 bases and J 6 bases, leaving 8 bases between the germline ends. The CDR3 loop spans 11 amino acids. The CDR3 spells CASTRGDTQYF. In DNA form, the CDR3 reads TGTGCCAGCACCCGGGGGGATACGCAGTATTTT.

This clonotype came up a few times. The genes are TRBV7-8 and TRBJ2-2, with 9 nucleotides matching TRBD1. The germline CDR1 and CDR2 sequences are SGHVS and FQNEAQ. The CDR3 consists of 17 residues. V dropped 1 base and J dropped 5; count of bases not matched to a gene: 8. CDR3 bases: TGTGCCAGCAGCTTAGGATTCCGACAGGGGGAGACCGGGGAGCTGTTTTTT. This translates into CASSLGFRQGETGELFF.

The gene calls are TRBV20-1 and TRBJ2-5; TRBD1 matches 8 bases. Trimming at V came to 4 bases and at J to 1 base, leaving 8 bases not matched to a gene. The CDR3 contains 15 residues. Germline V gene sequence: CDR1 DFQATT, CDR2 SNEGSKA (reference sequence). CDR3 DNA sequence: TGCAGTGCTATTAGACAGGGGAATGCCCAAGAGACCCAGTACTTC. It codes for CSAIRQGNAQETQYF.

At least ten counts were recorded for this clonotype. The CDR3 coding sequence is TGTGCCAGCAGCCTAGGCGGGGGTTTGAACACTGAAGCTTTCTTT. Residues: CASSLGGGLNTEAFF. The chain combines TRBV7-2 with TRBJ1-1, with D tentatively TRBD1 (5 bases). Trimming removed 5 bases from V and 0 bases from J, with 13 bases in between. The CDR3 totals 15 residues. Germline V gene lookup returns CDR1 SGHTA and CDR2 FQGNSA.